This TCR beta chain was captured by sequencing in a study of cytomegalovirus exposure and HLA in healthy donors. The CDR3 sequence is 11 residues long. V dropped 6 bases and J dropped 6 bases, with 9 bases sitting between them. CDR1 DFQATT and CDR2 SNEGSKA come from the germline V gene (reference sequence). 60 Vbeta and 13 Jbeta primers were used in PCR. The data were produced by immunoSEQ multiplex PCR, yet TCRdb's version contains in-frame clones alone and is incomplete. The sample yields roughly 180,000 clones, almost 85% seen once. Sequenced input: PBMCs. The V and J genes are TRBV20-1 and TRBJ1-3; D not certain. The TCR sequence derives from a boy aged 5-17 years in good health and CMV-seronegative. The CDR3 DNA sequence: TGCAGTGCCCGGGGAAAAAACACCATATATTTT. It codes for CSARGKNTIYF.